Listed here are 9 T cell receptor beta chains from one sample, sequenced in a study of identical twins. TCRdb independently ran MiXCR on the 5' RACE reads; one entry per CDR3 protein. The top ten hold roughly 1.5% of the sample, which has fewer than 800,000 distinct CDR3 sequences, 7% to 7.5% seen once. These data were also reused for a study on yellow fever vaccine responses in identical twins.

Specimen: PBMCs. All receptors come from a woman aged 18-29 years in good health.

This clonotype was detected only a few times. J is TRBJ2-6 and V is TRBV4-1, with D unclear. Trimming took off 5 bases at V and 2 bases at J, with 13 bases between the two ends. This CDR3 region has 16 residues. Germline CDR1 MGHRA, CDR2 YSYEKL. The CDR3 here is CASSYGLGPGANVLTF. CDR3 coding DNA: TGCGCCAGCAGCTACGGCCTAGGCCCTGGGGCCAACGTCCTGACTTTC.

The rearrangement links TRBV28 to TRBJ1-5; 7 bases map to TRBD1. CDR3 length: 19 amino acids. Germline-derived CDR1 and CDR2 are MDHEN and SYDVKM. V trimming: 7 bases; J trimming: 5 bases; junction bases outside the gene matches: 23. The CDR3, as DNA: TGTGCCAGCATTGACCTTCATGGACAGGCCGAGGGGGGCCATCAGCCCCAGCATTTT. This sequence encodes CASIDLHGQAEGGHQPQHF.

The chain links TRBV12-3 or TRBV12-4 to TRBJ2-4, with 7 bases matching TRBD1. The length of the CDR3 is 18 residues. V trimming: 0 bases; J trimming: 1 base; junction bases outside the gene matches: 9. The CDR3 coding sequence is TGTGCCAGCAGTTTAGCGGGAGAGGGGGCGCTCGCCAAAAACATTCAGTACTTC. Protein: CASSLAGEGALAKNIQYF.

This rearrangement joins TRBV7-6 to TRBJ2-3; D is uncertain. The V gene lost 1 base and the J gene lost 0 bases, with 11 bases spanning the gap. Germline loops: CDR1 SGHVS, CDR2 FNYEAQ. The CDR3 loop spans 16 amino acids. This CDR3 reads CASSLGGSPSTDTQYF. The CDR3 nucleotides read TGTGCCAGCAGCTTAGGCGGCAGTCCTAGCACAGATACGCAGTATTTT. Based on the CDR3 plus reference TRBV7-6 and TRBJ2-3, the full variable domain is GAGVSQSPRYKVTKRGQDVALRCDPISGHVSLYWYRQALGQGPEFLTYFNYEAQQDKSGLPNDRFSAERPEGSISTLTIQRTEQRDSAMYRCASSLGGSPSTDTQYFGPGTRLTVL.

The chain has TRBV7-6 and TRBJ2-1, with 8 bases matching TRBD1. Trimming took 5 bases from V and 8 from J; bases not matched to a gene: 11. The CDR3 runs to 15 residues. Germline values: CDR1 SGHVS, CDR2 FNYEAQ. This chain's CDR3 is CASSDPGQVADEQFF. CDR3 DNA sequence: TGTGCCAGCAGCGATCCGGGACAGGTGGCTGATGAGCAGTTCTTC.

The chain uses TRBV5-5 and TRBJ2-3; 13 bases match TRBD2. Germline lookup yields CDR1 SGHKS and CDR2 YYEKEE (reference sequence). The CDR3 has 16 amino acids. J was trimmed by 6 bases and V by 3 bases; bases with no gene match: 7. Written as DNA, the CDR3 is TGTGCCAGCAGCTCCGGGACTAGCGGGGTGGCGGATACGCAGTATTTT. Amino acids: CASSSGTSGVADTQYF.

There are a few counts of this clonotype. This chain joins TRBV7-9 and TRBJ1-5; tentatively, D is TRBD1 (6 bases). Trimming stripped 3 bases from V and 0 bases from J, with 9 bases between. This CDR3 region has 15 residues. From germline, CDR1 is SEHNR and CDR2 FQNEAQ (reference sequence). The CDR3 DNA is TGTGCCAGCAGCTTTTCCAGGGGTAGCAATCAGCCCCAGCATTTT. This codes for CASSFSRGSNQPQHF. Looking up the rest from reference TRBV7-9 and TRBJ1-5 gives the full variable domain: DTGVSQNPRHKITKRGQNVTFRCDPISEHNRLYWYRQTLGQGPEFLTYFQNEAQLEKSRLLSDRFSAERPKGSFSTLEIQRTEQGDSAMYLCASSFSRGSNQPQHFGDGTRLSIL.

The rearrangement links TRBV5-1 to TRBJ1-4; 10 bases fit TRBD1. The V and J ends lost 0 bases and 7 bases, in that order; junction bases with no gene match: 6. This CDR3 has 16 residues. CDR1 and CDR2 from the germline V gene are SGHRS and YFSETQ. The chain's CDR3 is CASSLAGTGAIEKLFF. In DNA form, the CDR3 reads TGCGCCAGCAGCTTGGCCGGGACAGGGGCAATTGAAAAACTGTTTTTT.

In this sample, this clonotype turned up a few times. The chain carries TRBV20-1 and TRBJ2-7, with 9 bases matching TRBD1. The V segment lost 5 bases and the J segment 5 bases; nucleotides outside the gene matches: 16. The CDR3 spans 16 residues. Per germline, CDR1 DFQATT and CDR2 SNEGSKA (reference sequence). The CDR3 loop reads CSAWGGLDRGGDEQYF. The CDR3 nucleotides read TGCAGTGCTTGGGGAGGGTTGGACAGGGGTGGAGACGAGCAGTACTTC.